This entry lists 32 T cell receptor beta chains sequenced from one sample in a study of radiation and T cells in renal cell carcinoma. Clones were read by immunoSEQ multiplex PCR, and TCRdb kept only the in-frame ones, dropping some. The data hold 150,000 or so clones, with roughly nine tenths observed a single time. Time point given: blood 4 weeks post-SBRT, at nephrectomy. Specified treatment: 15 Gy SBRT to primary tumor, nephrectomy 4 weeks later. Here the sequenced sample was blood, taken from a patient whose treatment included radiotherapy and nephrectomy. These receptor sequences come from a woman aged 45-59 years with renal cell carcinoma.

V and J are TRBV6-1 and TRBJ2-7; perhaps D is TRBD1 or TRBD2 (5 bases each). This CDR3 has 14 residues. Trimming pared 5 bases from V and 3 bases from J, leaving 14 bases between. The germline V gene has CDR1 MNHNS and CDR2 SASEGT. The CDR3 loop reads CASSHEDGGYEQYF. In DNA, the CDR3 is TGTGCCAGCAGTCATGAGGATGGGGGCTACGAGCAGTACTTC.

The rearrangement uses TRBV5-6 and TRBJ2-1, with D hard to call. The V gene's germline CDR1 is SGHDT and CDR2 YYEEEE. Trimming took 0 bases from V and 12 from J, leaving 13 bases between them. This CDR3 contains 13 residues. The CDR3 protein is CASSLAYSVGQFF. DNA of the CDR3: TGTGCCAGCAGCTTGGCGTATTCGGTCGGGCAGTTCTTC.

The chain joins TRBV5-6 to TRBJ2-2, with D tentatively TRBD2 (6 bases). Trimming cost V 0 bases and J 7 bases, with 10 bases left between them. The germline CDR1 and CDR2 sequences are SGHDT and YYEEEE. The CDR3 is made up of 14 amino acids. CDR3 region: CASSLVGRDGELFF. In DNA, the CDR3 is TGTGCCAGCAGCTTGGTAGGGCGGGACGGGGAGCTGTTTTTT.

This chain links TRBV7-9 with TRBJ1-1, with 8 bases lining up with TRBD1. The V segment lost 5 bases and the J segment 3 bases; nucleotides outside the gene matches: 5. This CDR3 has 14 amino acids. Per germline, CDR1 SEHNR and CDR2 FQNEAQ (reference sequence). Here the CDR3 DNA reads TGTGCCAGCAGCCGAACAGGGGGAGACACTGAAGCTTTCTTT. It is translated as CASSRTGGDTEAFF.

The chain links TRBV2 to TRBJ2-6; D is ambiguous. CDR1 SNHLY and CDR2 FYNNEI come from the germline V gene. The CDR3 extends over 11 amino acids. The germline V and J ends were trimmed by 8 bases and 3 bases, with 2 bases remaining between them. CDR3 residues: CASVGANVLTF. The DNA of the CDR3 is TGTGCCAGCGTTGGGGCCAACGTCCTGACTTTC.

This clone was recorded once. The chain is built from TRBV6-6 and TRBJ2-7; D ambiguous. Germline V gene data show CDR1 as MNHNY and CDR2 as SVGAGI (reference sequence). This CDR3 spans 15 amino acids. The ends were cut back, 0 bases at V and 4 bases at J, with 13 bases in the middle. The CDR3 nucleotides are TGTGCCAGCAGTTACTCCAATTCAGGCCCTTACGAGCAGTACTTC. Protein sequence: CASSYSNSGPYEQYF.

V gene TRBV5-1 combines with J gene TRBJ2-3, with D perhaps matching TRBD1 or TRBD2 (6 bases each). CDR3 length: 15 amino acids. From germline, CDR1 is SGHRS and CDR2 YFSETQ. Deletions cut 1 base from V and 3 bases from J, with 12 bases between. CDR3 sequence: CASSLQKGGTDTQYF. The CDR3 DNA is TGCGCCAGCAGCTTGCAAAAAGGGGGGACAGATACGCAGTATTTT.

The CDR3, as DNA: TGTGCCAGCAGCTTTAATACTGCCCGGGGCTACACCTTC. Protein sequence: CASSFNTARGYTF. The chain couples TRBV11-2 to TRBJ1-2; D unresolved. The CDR3 runs 13 residues. Trimming removed 3 bases at V and 8 bases at J, with 13 bases between. The germline V gene encodes CDR1 SGHAT and CDR2 FQNNGV.

CDR3 sequence (DNA): TGTGCCAGTACAAGGGACTGGAATCAGCCCCAGCATTTT. It specifies CASTRDWNQPQHF. The gene calls are TRBV19 and TRBJ1-5, with D possibly matching TRBD1 (5 bases). The CDR3 loop spans 13 amino acids. CDR1 LNHDA and CDR2 SQIVND come from the germline V gene (reference sequence). The V and J ends lost 7 bases and 4 bases respectively, with 11 bases between them.

In nucleotides, the CDR3 is TGTGCCAGCAGGGGGACAGGGAGGATGGGCACTGAAGCTTTCTTT. Amino acids: CASRGTGRMGTEAFF. The chain links TRBV6-5 to TRBJ1-1; 9 positions match TRBD1. With 6 bases clipped from V and 4 bases from J, the junction kept 9 bases outside the gene matches. Germline loops: CDR1 MNHEY, CDR2 SVGAGI. The CDR3 runs 15 residues.

The chain employs TRBV11-2 and TRBJ2-7; 9 bases agree with TRBD1. Per the germline V gene, CDR1 is SGHAT and CDR2 is FQNNGV. V lost 5 bases to trimming and J lost 3 bases; unmatched junction nucleotides: 8. The CDR3 consists of 15 residues. Written as DNA, the CDR3 is TGTGCCAGCAGCGCGGTGGGGGGACAGGGCTACGAGCAGTACTTC. Translated: CASSAVGGQGYEQYF.

V and J are TRBV7-8 and TRBJ2-1, with no clear D. CDR1 SGHVS and CDR2 FQNEAQ come from the germline V gene. Trimming removed 5 bases at V and 0 bases at J, with 11 bases between. The length of the CDR3 is 15 residues. CDR3 amino acids: CASSLPTGSYNEQFF. In DNA, the CDR3 is TGTGCCAGCAGCCTACCCACCGGCTCCTACAATGAGCAGTTCTTC. Full variable domain (rest looked up from reference TRBV7-8 and TRBJ2-1): GAGVSQSPRYKVAKRGQDVALRCDPISGHVSLFWYQQALGQGPEFLTYFQNEAQLDKSGLPSDRFFAERPEGSVSTLKIQRTQQEDSAVYLCASSLPTGSYNEQFFGPGTRLTVL.

This clone was counted once. The chain couples TRBV7-9 to TRBJ1-6; no clear D. V lost 6 bases and J 7 bases, leaving 16 bases between the germline ends. CDR1 SEHNR and CDR2 FQNEAQ come from the germline V gene (reference sequence). This CDR3 has 15 amino acids. CDR3 loop: CASSLAGALNSPLHF. CDR3 bases: TGTGCCAGCAGTCTGGCGGGCGCCCTCAATTCACCCCTCCACTTT.

This clone occurred once. The genes are TRBV30 and TRBJ2-7; D may match TRBD1 or TRBD2 (5 bases each). CDR1 and CDR2 (germline): GTSNPN, SVGIG (reference sequence). The CDR3 length is 15 residues. V gave up 5 bases and J gave up 3 bases, with 20 bases separating them. CDR3 bases: TGTGCCTGGGAGTCGGGGCAAGGGGTAAACTACGAGCAGTACTTC. The encoded protein is CAWESGQGVNYEQYF.

The chain carries TRBV19 and TRBJ2-3; TRBD2 aligns across 11 bases. V dropped 6 bases and J dropped 0; count of bases not matched to a gene: 14. This CDR3 is built from 19 residues. CDR1 and CDR2 (germline): LNHDA, SQIVND (reference sequence). This chain's CDR3 is CASRPRLAGRRTSTDTQYF. As DNA, the CDR3 is TGTGCCAGTAGGCCTCGACTAGCGGGGCGTCGAACTAGCACAGATACGCAGTATTTT.

The genes are TRBV19 and TRBJ2-1, with 9 bases aligning to TRBD2. Germline CDR1 LNHDA, CDR2 SQIVND (reference sequence). The CDR3 is 15 residues long. The J segment lost 5 bases and the V segment lost 1 base, leaving 3 bases of the junction unmatched. Here the CDR3 reads CASSIALAGNNEQFF. In DNA form, the CDR3 reads TGTGCCAGTAGTATAGCCCTAGCGGGAAACAATGAGCAGTTCTTC.

This clone was counted a few times. The chain employs TRBV7-9 and TRBJ2-1; tentatively, D is TRBD1 (6 bases). Trimming pared 3 bases from V and 0 bases from J, leaving 18 bases between. The CDR3 totals 18 residues. CDR1 SEHNR and CDR2 FQNEAQ come from the germline V gene (reference sequence). The CDR3, as DNA: TGTGCCAGCAGCTTGAGGCCACAGGGTAGAAGCTCCTACAATGAGCAGTTCTTC. Protein sequence: CASSLRPQGRSSYNEQFF.

J is TRBJ2-3 and V is TRBV28; unclear D gene. The CDR3 is made up of 15 amino acids. The V end was cut by 2 bases, the J end by 3 bases, with 12 bases between. CDR1 and CDR2 from the germline V gene are MDHEN and SYDVKM. CDR3 residues: CASSLLGFGTDTQYF. The CDR3 nucleotides are TGTGCCAGCAGTTTACTAGGGTTTGGGACAGATACGCAGTATTTT.

V is TRBV7-2 and J is TRBJ2-7; TRBD2 matches 11 bases. V trimming: 1 base; J trimming: 3 bases; junction bases outside the gene matches: 2. CDR3 length equals 15 residues. Germline lookup yields CDR1 SGHTA and CDR2 FQGNSA. The CDR3 reads CASSLGLAGLYEQYF. The CDR3 DNA reads TGTGCCAGCAGCTTAGGACTAGCGGGGCTCTACGAGCAGTACTTC.

This sequence joins TRBV25-1 and TRBJ2-7, with 8 bases identical to TRBD1. The ends lost 6 bases at V and 4 bases at J; junction bases unmatched: 2. CDR1 and CDR2 from the germline V gene are MGHDK and SYGVNS. CDR3 length equals 12 residues. The CDR3 coding sequence is TGTGCCAGCAGAGGGGACAGGTACGAGCAGTACTTC. Its translation is CASRGDRYEQYF.

This clone was found a few times. The V and J genes are TRBV10-3 and TRBJ1-4, with 7 bases lining up with TRBD1. Germline CDR1 ENHRY, CDR2 SYGVKD. The CDR3 length is 13 residues. The ends lost 4 bases at V and 7 bases at J; junction bases unmatched: 3. CDR3 DNA: TGTGCCATCAGTGGGGGGACAGCTGAAAAACTGTTTTTT. Protein: CAISGGTAEKLFF.

V usage is TRBV7-2 and J usage is TRBJ2-1; D call uncertain. This CDR3 has 14 amino acids. V lost 5 bases, J lost 1 base, and 9 bases lay in between. Germline CDR1 and CDR2: SGHTA and FQGNSA. CDR3 sequence (DNA): TGTGCCAGCAGCATTAAACAATCCTACAATGAGCAGTTCTTC. It translates to CASSIKQSYNEQFF.

The rearrangement joins TRBV19 to TRBJ1-4; D is unresolved. The CDR3 is made up of 14 amino acids. V lost 1 base, J lost 7 bases, and 10 bases lay in between. The V gene's germline CDR1 is LNHDA and CDR2 SQIVND (reference sequence). The CDR3 sequence: CASSIGVVREKLFF. DNA of the CDR3: TGTGCCAGTAGTATAGGGGTCGTCCGTGAAAAACTGTTTTTT.

This rearrangement joins TRBV6-6 to TRBJ2-5; maybe TRBD1 (5 bases). V lost 8 bases and J lost 2, with 6 bases in between. Germline CDR1 and CDR2: MNHNY and SVGAGI (reference sequence). The CDR3 is 11 residues long. The CDR3 DNA sequence: TGTGCCAGCGGGGCACAAGAGACCCAGTACTTC. As protein: CASGAQETQYF.

The rearrangement uses TRBV15 and TRBJ1-2; 11 bases match TRBD1. Germline V gives CDR1 LNHNV, CDR2 YYDKDF (reference sequence). The CDR3 runs 15 residues. J was trimmed by 7 bases and V by 3 bases; bases with no gene match: 7. CDR3 bases: TGTGCCACCAGCAGGGACCGGGACAGGGGGGTTGGCTACACCTTC. Translation: CATSRDRDRGVGYTF.

The table lists this clone with a few counts. The genes are TRBV6-1 and TRBJ1-2; D not resolved. This CDR3 is 14 amino acids long. Germline-derived CDR1 and CDR2 are MNHNS and SASEGT. Trimming left V 6 bases short and J 3 bases short, with 14 bases between. The CDR3 here is CASRLESAHYGYTF. CDR3 nucleotides: TGTGCCAGCAGGCTCGAATCCGCCCACTATGGCTACACCTTC.

J is TRBJ1-2 and V is TRBV6-1; D might be TRBD1 (5 bases). Germline V lookup: CDR1 MNHNS, CDR2 SASEGT. The CDR3 length is 16 residues. V shed 0 bases and J shed 5 bases, with 16 bases lying between them. This chain's CDR3 is CASSEASQGSGYGYTF. CDR3 DNA: TGTGCCAGCAGTGAAGCATCTCAGGGATCCGGATATGGCTACACCTTC.

The rearrangement uses TRBV7-2 and TRBJ2-1, with TRBD2 as a possible D gene (5 bases). Germline lookup yields CDR1 SGHTA and CDR2 FQGNSA. This CDR3 comprises 11 residues. Trimming took 5 bases from V and 15 from J, leaving 14 bases between them. CDR3 in amino acids: CASSPGLGPFF. The CDR3 DNA reads TGTGCCAGCAGCCCAGGACTCGGGCCGTTCTTC.

The chain employs TRBV6-1 and TRBJ2-1, with 7 bases that match TRBD2. The germline gives CDR1 MNHNS, CDR2 SASEGT. V lost 2 bases to trimming and J lost 2 bases; unmatched junction nucleotides: 12. CDR3 size: 18 residues. CDR3 residues: CASSEIAGVRRPYNEQFF. The CDR3 DNA reads TGTGCCAGCAGTGAAATTGCGGGGGTGCGGCGACCCTACAATGAGCAGTTCTTC.

This clone was seen a single time. The DNA for the CDR3 is TGTGCCAGCAGCTTAGCAGGCCACACCGGGGAGCTGTTTTTT. As protein: CASSLAGHTGELFF. The chain couples TRBV7-9 to TRBJ2-2; no reliable D call. CDR1 SEHNR and CDR2 FQNEAQ come from the germline V gene (reference sequence). The CDR3 sequence is 14 residues long. V lost 0 bases, J lost 3 bases, and 5 bases lay in between.

This chain links TRBV6-6 with TRBJ1-1, with D possibly matching TRBD1 (6 bases). CDR3 size: 12 residues. CDR1 and CDR2 (germline): MNHNY, SVGAGI (reference sequence). V dropped 5 bases and J dropped 11 bases, with 15 bases sitting between them. The CDR3 here is CASSPSWDTAFF. The DNA for the CDR3 is TGTGCCAGCAGTCCCTCTTGGGACACGGCTTTCTTT.

V is TRBV7-9 and J is TRBJ1-6; D may be TRBD1 (5 bases). Germline V CDR1 and CDR2: SEHNR, FQNEAQ (reference sequence). With 5 bases removed from V and 5 bases from J, the gap between germline ends came to 13 bases. The CDR3 extends over 15 amino acids. The CDR3 DNA reads TGTGCCAGCAGCCGACAGCTCGGGCATAATTCACCCCTCCACTTT. It yields the protein CASSRQLGHNSPLHF.